What follows are 20 T cell receptor beta chains derived from one specimen sequenced in a study of blood T cell repertoires in COVID-19. Repertoires were generated with immunoSEQ multiplex PCR, while TCRdb's copy carries only in-frame clones and drops some. The repertoire has 250,000 to 350,000 clones, 87% of them found once; the top ten carry 7.8%. Material: peripheral blood. These receptors were taken from a woman between 50 and 59 years old who had recovered from COVID-19.

The genes are TRBV5-6 and TRBJ1-2; D remains unclear. The V end was cut by 2 bases, the J end by 8 bases, with 10 bases between. CDR3 length: 12 amino acids. Per the germline V gene, CDR1 is SGHDT and CDR2 is YYEEEE. For the CDR3, the DNA is TGTGCCAGCAGCTTCAGTCTGGGCGGCTACACCTTC. Amino acid sequence: CASSFSLGGYTF.

The rearrangement uses TRBV6-2 or TRBV6-3 and TRBJ1-2; 9 bases match TRBD1. Germline values: CDR1 MNHEY, CDR2 SVGEGT. The CDR3 sequence is 14 residues long. J was trimmed by 4 bases and V by 2 bases; bases with no gene match: 2. The CDR3 region has the DNA TGTGCCAGCAGTTACCGGGACAGGGTCTATGGCTACACCTTC. Translated: CASSYRDRVYGYTF.

V is TRBV3-1 (or the pseudogene TRBV3-2) and J is TRBJ2-6; maybe TRBD2 (6 bases). The CDR3 runs 14 residues. The V end lost 1 base, the J end lost 10 bases, and 11 bases lay between the germline ends. Germline V gene lookup returns CDR1 LGHDT and CDR2 YNNKEL (reference sequence). The CDR3 sequence: CASSQGLGGNVLTF. The DNA for the CDR3 is TGTGCCAGCAGCCAAGGTTTGGGGGGAAACGTCCTGACTTTC.

About this clone itself: Other DNA variants within this sample encode the same CDR3. V and J are TRBV18 and TRBJ2-7; the D gene is possibly TRBD1 (6 bases). V was clipped by 2 bases and J by 1 base, with 6 bases between them. The CDR3 length is 13 residues. Germline lookup yields CDR1 KGHSH and CDR2 LQKENI. Here the CDR3 reads CASSPGQSYEQYF. The CDR3 DNA reads as TGTGCCAGCTCACCAGGACAGTCCTACGAGCAGTACTTC.

This clone has more than one count but fewer than ten. In DNA, the CDR3 is TGCGCCAGCAGTGCCAGGGGATTTCGGGACGAGCAGTACTTC. Encoded protein: CASSARGFRDEQYF. The chain links TRBV10-1 to TRBJ2-7, with D possibly matching TRBD1 (6 bases). The CDR3 totals 14 residues. V was trimmed by 4 bases and J by 5 bases, leaving 15 bases between them. The germline V gene has CDR1 WNHNN and CDR2 SYGVQD (reference sequence).

The rearrangement joins TRBV3-1 (or the pseudogene TRBV3-2) to TRBJ2-7; perhaps TRBD2 as D (7 bases). CDR1 is LGHDT, CDR2 YNNKEL, per germline (reference sequence). Trimming took off 1 base at V and 9 bases at J, with 10 bases between the two ends. The length of the CDR3 is 12 residues. CDR3 nucleotide sequence: TGTGCCAGCAGCCAAGGGCGGGGGCGGCAGTACTTC. Translating it yields CASSQGRGRQYF.

The chain couples TRBV18 to TRBJ2-1; 7 bases agree with TRBD1. V dropped 3 bases and J dropped 4; count of bases not matched to a gene: 6. Germline CDR1 KGHSH, CDR2 LQKENI. The CDR3 has 15 residues. The DNA for the CDR3 is TGTGCCAGCTCACCCCCGGGACAGCTGTACAATGAGCAGTTCTTC. Translated: CASSPPGQLYNEQFF.

Note on this clone: This specimen includes other DNA sequences encoding the same CDR3. This chain links TRBV11-2 with TRBJ1-5; a possible D gene is TRBD1 (5 bases). The CDR3 consists of 13 residues. Germline CDR1 is SGHAT and CDR2 is FQNNGV. V shed 1 base and J shed 7 bases, with 8 bases lying between them. In DNA form, the CDR3 reads TGTGCCAGCAGCTTAGGGGGGGGGCAGCCCCAGCATTTT. Translated: CASSLGGGQPQHF. The full variable domain, its missing parts supplied by reference TRBV11-2 and TRBJ1-5, is EAGVAQSPRYKIIEKRQSVAFWCNPISGHATLYWYQQILGQGPKLLIQFQNNGVVDDSQLPKDRFSAERLKGVDSTLKIQPAKLEDSAVYLCASSLGGGQPQHFGDGTRLSIL.

A single count supports this clone. This sequence joins TRBV6-1 and TRBJ1-4, with no clear D. In germline, CDR1 is MNHNS, CDR2 SASEGT. The CDR3 sequence is 14 residues long. With 3 bases removed from V and 0 bases from J, the gap between germline ends came to 5 bases. CDR3 in amino acids: CASSDGPTNEKLFF. For the CDR3, the DNA is TGTGCCAGCAGTGACGGTCCAACTAATGAAAAACTGTTTTTT.

This sequence joins TRBV19 and TRBJ1-5, with D perhaps matching TRBD1 (6 bases). This CDR3 has 15 amino acids. V was pared by 6 bases and J by 4 bases, with 16 bases between. Germline assignment: CDR1 LNHDA and CDR2 SQIVND (reference sequence). The CDR3 DNA follows: TGTGCCAGTAGAAGGCTAGGGGGAGAGAATCAGCCCCAGCATTTT. This codes for CASRRLGGENQPQHF.

The J gene is TRBJ2-5, the V gene TRBV5-1, with TRBD2 as a possible D gene (6 bases). The CDR3 loop spans 16 amino acids. V was trimmed by 3 bases and J by 2 bases, leaving 17 bases between them. Germline CDR1 SGHRS, CDR2 YFSETQ. The CDR3 DNA reads TGCGCCAGCAGCTCCACTAGCTCGGGGTGGCAAGAGACCCAGTACTTC. Residues: CASSSTSSGWQETQYF.

The rearrangement links TRBV9 to TRBJ2-7; 7 nucleotides align to TRBD2. Germline values: CDR1 SGDLS, CDR2 YYNGEE. The CDR3 runs to 13 residues. J was trimmed by 6 bases and V by 4 bases; bases with no gene match: 7. Written as DNA, the CDR3 is TGTGCCAGCAGCTACTCCAGGGAGGGCGAGCAGTACTTC. Residues: CASSYSREGEQYF.

This clone was seen just once. V usage is TRBV29-1 and J usage is TRBJ1-2, with 7 bases matching TRBD1. Germline V gives CDR1 SQVTM, CDR2 ANQGSEA. This CDR3 region has 12 residues. Trimming removed 6 bases from V and 8 bases from J; junction bases left unmatched: 9. This CDR3 reads CSVGDRGVGYTF. For the CDR3, the DNA is TGCAGCGTAGGGGACAGAGGAGTAGGCTACACCTTC.

Only one count was recorded for this clone. The rearrangement links TRBV9 to TRBJ2-6; a weak D match, TRBD2 (6 bases). The CDR3 runs to 15 residues. Germline V gene lookup returns CDR1 SGDLS and CDR2 YYNGEE. V was shortened by 0 bases and J by 2 bases, with 6 bases between the two germline ends. The CDR3, as DNA: TGTGCCAGCAGCGTAGGCGGGGCTGGGGCCAACGTCCTGACTTTC. Its protein is CASSVGGAGANVLTF.

V and J are TRBV28 and TRBJ1-5, with TRBD1 as a possible D gene (6 bases). Trimming removed 1 base from V and 6 bases from J, with 10 bases in between. The CDR3 has 14 amino acids. Germline CDR1 is MDHEN and CDR2 is SYDVKM. Written as DNA, the CDR3 is TGTGCCAGCAGTTTATCAGGGGCGGGTCAGCCCCAGCATTTT. The encoded protein is CASSLSGAGQPQHF.

Regarding this clone: The missing conserved phenylalanine or tryptophan at the end of this CDR3 makes a read error likely. Because the CDR3's place on the DNA is in doubt, the DNA is left out and the CDR3 is given as listed by TCRdb. The V gene is TRBV5-8, the J gene TRBJ1-2; the tabulated D call, TRBD1, remains unverified against the DNA. Germline V gene sequence: CDR1 SGHTS, CDR2 YDEGEE. The CDR3 is 12 amino acids in total, end residues counted. CDR3 sequence reads: CASSFRDRSFLS.

On this clone: The same CDR3 can be traced to other DNA sequences in this sample. The chain's CDR3 is CAWLTGSEQYF. CDR3 bases: TGTGCCTGGCTAACAGGGTCCGAGCAGTACTTC. The chain employs TRBV30 and TRBJ2-7; perhaps TRBD1 as D (6 bases). V dropped 5 bases and J dropped 6 bases, with 11 bases sitting between them. Germline V gives CDR1 GTSNPN, CDR2 SVGIG (reference sequence). The CDR3 is 11 amino acids.

This chain uses TRBV20-1 with TRBJ2-1, with D possibly matching TRBD2 (5 bases). V lost 5 bases, J lost 6 bases, and 8 bases lay in between. The CDR3 spans 11 residues. Germline V lookup: CDR1 DFQATT, CDR2 SNEGSKA (reference sequence). CDR3 in amino acids: CSAPGGNEQFF. The CDR3 nucleotides read TGCAGTGCTCCAGGAGGCAATGAGCAGTTCTTC.

The genes are TRBV6-2 or TRBV6-3 and TRBJ2-2; D remains unclear. Germline CDR1 reads MNHEY; CDR2 reads SVGEGT. The V and J ends lost 3 bases and 0 bases respectively, with 8 bases between them. The CDR3 length is 15 residues. CDR3 protein: CASSYGTANTGELFF. The CDR3 DNA follows: TGTGCCAGCAGTTATGGAACAGCGAACACCGGGGAGCTGTTTTTT.

The chain carries TRBV2 and TRBJ1-6; possible D gene TRBD1, 5 bases. V was shortened by 3 bases and J by 8 bases, with 8 bases between the two germline ends. The CDR3 is made up of 13 amino acids. The germline V gene has CDR1 SNHLY and CDR2 FYNNEI. CDR3 protein: CASSDRTYSPLHF. The DNA for the CDR3 is TGTGCCAGCAGTGACAGGACATATTCACCCCTCCACTTT.